Shown below are 19 T cell receptor beta chains from a single sample sequenced in a study of blood T cell repertoires in COVID-19. Produced via immunoSEQ multiplex PCR; TCRdb's table is partial and in-frame only. The sample includes roughly 200,000 clones, about 86% of them seen just once. Sequences were obtained from peripheral blood. The receptors here all came from a woman between 50 and 59 years old with COVID-19, enrolled during active disease.

The CDR3 here is CASSFWGQNTEAFF. DNA of the CDR3: TGTGCCAGCAGCTTTTGGGGGCAAAACACTGAAGCTTTCTTT. The chain has TRBV7-2 and TRBJ1-1, with D perhaps matching TRBD1 (6 bases). This CDR3 has 14 amino acids. Germline V gives CDR1 SGHTA, CDR2 FQGNSA. V was pared by 3 bases and J by 2 bases, with 10 bases between.

This chain links TRBV4-1 with TRBJ2-7, with D possibly matching TRBD1 (5 bases). CDR1 is MGHRA, CDR2 YSYEKL, per germline. Trimming cost V 0 bases and J 2 bases, with 14 bases left between them. This CDR3 is 16 amino acids long. This chain's CDR3 is CASSQDVRGRTYEQYV. The CDR3 DNA follows: TGCGCCAGCAGCCAAGATGTTAGGGGCAGGACCTACGAGCAGTACGTC.

This clone was seen only a few times. This same CDR3 is encoded by further DNA sequences in the sample. The J gene is TRBJ2-1, the V gene TRBV5-1; 9 bases are shared with TRBD2. V shed 1 base and J 8 bases; nucleotides not matched to a gene: 7. Germline CDR1 SGHRS, CDR2 YFSETQ. The CDR3 has 15 amino acids. CDR3 residues: CASSLLAGGSYEQFF. For the CDR3, the DNA is TGCGCCAGCAGCTTGTTGGCGGGGGGGAGCTATGAGCAGTTCTTC.

This chain joins TRBV7-2 and TRBJ1-2, with TRBD1 as a possible D gene (5 bases). V was cut by 4 bases and J by 7 bases, with 13 bases left in between. The CDR3 runs 13 residues. Germline loops: CDR1 SGHTA, CDR2 FQGNSA. The CDR3 DNA sequence: TGTGCCAGCAGCTATGACCGAACAGGTGGCTACACCTTC. Translation: CASSYDRTGGYTF. The whole variable domain, remainder taken from reference TRBV7-2 and TRBJ1-2, is GAGVSQSPSNKVTEKGKDVELRCDPISGHTALYWYRQSLGQGLEFLIYFQGNSAPDKSGLPSDRFSAERTGGSVSTLTIQRTQQEDSAVYLCASSYDRTGGYTFGSGTRLTVV.

The V gene is TRBV19, the J gene TRBJ1-5; the match to TRBD1 covers 9 bases. V was clipped by 6 bases and J by 6 bases; unmatched bases: 9. This CDR3 contains 15 residues. Germline assignment: CDR1 LNHDA and CDR2 SQIVND (reference sequence). CDR3 in amino acids: CASSGGQGSPQPQHF. CDR3 nucleotide sequence: TGTGCCAGTAGCGGTGGACAGGGGAGTCCTCAGCCCCAGCATTTT.

This chain links TRBV24-1 with TRBJ2-1, with 10 bases that match TRBD2. V was clipped by 0 bases and J by 6 bases; unmatched bases: 4. Germline CDR1 reads KGHDR; CDR2 reads SFDVKD. The CDR3 is 16 residues long. In DNA form, the CDR3 reads TGTGCCACCAGTGATTTGGGCCTAGCGGGGGTCAATGAGCAGTTCTTC. This translates into CATSDLGLAGVNEQFF.

The chain combines TRBV12-3 or TRBV12-4 with TRBJ1-5, with D hard to call. Trimming took 1 base from V and 6 from J, leaving 4 bases between them. The CDR3 covers 12 residues. In DNA, the CDR3 is TGTGCCAGCAGTTTAGTCGGTCAGCCCCAGCATTTT. It yields the protein CASSLVGQPQHF.

The rearrangement joins TRBV27 to TRBJ1-1, with a weak D call TRBD1 (6 bases). Between the trimmed V and J ends, which lost 5 bases and 0 bases, there was a span of 19 bases. Germline CDR1 reads MNHEY; CDR2 reads SMNVEV (reference sequence). The CDR3 has 17 residues. CDR3 coding DNA: TGTGCCAGCAGTCCCCGAGGCAGGGGTGGGATGAACACTGAAGCTTTCTTT. This encodes CASSPRGRGGMNTEAFF.

This clone came up a few times. The chain employs TRBV7-3 and TRBJ1-5; the D is unclear. This CDR3 contains 13 residues. With 5 bases removed from V and 4 bases from J, the gap between germline ends came to 9 bases. Germline V gene data show CDR1 as SGHTA and CDR2 as FQGTGA. The CDR3 is CASSLSFNQPQHF. As DNA, the CDR3 is TGTGCCAGCAGCCTGTCTTTTAATCAGCCCCAGCATTTT. The full variable domain, in which reference TRBV7-3 and TRBJ1-5 provide the parts outside the CDR3, is GAGVSQTPSNKVTEKGKYVELRCDPISGHTALYWYRQSLGQGPEFLIYFQGTGAADDSGLPNDRFFAVRPEGSVSTLKIQRTERGDSAVYLCASSLSFNQPQHFGDGTRLSIL.

The chain carries TRBV6-5 and TRBJ2-7; tentatively, D is TRBD2 (5 bases). Germline V gene sequence: CDR1 MNHEY, CDR2 SVGAGI. CDR3 length: 13 residues. The V end lost 0 bases, the J end lost 5 bases, and 8 bases lay between the germline ends. The CDR3 DNA reads TGTGCCAGCAGTTACTCACGAGGGAACGAGCAGTACTTC. It is translated as CASSYSRGNEQYF.

The chain couples TRBV9 to TRBJ2-1, with 7 positions matching TRBD2. CDR1 SGDLS and CDR2 YYNGEE come from the germline V gene. The CDR3 length is 19 residues. J was trimmed by 7 bases and V by 4 bases; bases with no gene match: 23. As DNA, the CDR3 is TGTGCCAGCAGCCTAGAGGGCATTGGTGGGACGGGGGGTTGGAATGAGCAGTTCTTC. Translating it yields CASSLEGIGGTGGWNEQFF.

CDR3 loop: CASSSGQLGPREAFF. The DNA for the CDR3 is TGTGCCAGCAGTTCCGGACAGCTAGGGCCACGTGAAGCTTTCTTT. The genes are TRBV28 and TRBJ1-1; maybe TRBD1 (6 bases). Looked up from germline, CDR1 is MDHEN and CDR2 is SYDVKM. The CDR3 runs 15 residues. V was cut by 4 bases and J by 7 bases, with 19 bases left in between. The variable domain in full, completed from reference TRBV28 and TRBJ1-1, reads DVKVTQSSRYLVKRTGEKVFLECVQDMDHENMFWYRQDPGLGLRLIYFSYDVKMKEKGDIPEGYSVSREKKERFSLILESASTNQTSMYLCASSSGQLGPREAFFGQGTRLTVV.

With respect to this clone: Sequence at one end of the junction differs from germline and may be a read error. The CDR3 reads CASTYRLRGPISYEQYF. CDR3 DNA sequence: TGTGCCAGCACTTACCGATTAAGGGGGCCAATCTCCTACGAGCAGTACTTC. V is TRBV6-2 or TRBV6-3 and J is TRBJ2-7, with TRBD1 identical over 7 bases. This CDR3 region has 17 residues. Per the germline V gene, CDR1 is MNHEY and CDR2 is SVGEGT.

This chain links TRBV28 with TRBJ1-2; a weak D match, TRBD1 (6 bases). CDR3 size: 16 residues. Germline CDR1 MDHEN, CDR2 SYDVKM. The germline V and J ends were trimmed by 3 bases and 0 bases, with 14 bases remaining between them. This CDR3 reads CASSLGTGIANYGYTF. Written as DNA, the CDR3 is TGTGCCAGCAGTTTGGGCACAGGGATAGCTAACTATGGCTACACCTTC.

This sequence joins TRBV11-2 and TRBJ2-7, with D perhaps TRBD2 (5 bases). V lost 1 base to trimming and J lost 3 bases, with 10 bases between them. Germline V gene sequence: CDR1 SGHAT, CDR2 FQNNGV. This CDR3 has 14 residues. The CDR3 DNA reads as TGTGCCAGCAGCTTAGCCCCGGGAAACTACGAGCAGTACTTC. Encoded protein: CASSLAPGNYEQYF. The full variable domain, in which reference TRBV11-2 and TRBJ2-7 provide the parts outside the CDR3, is EAGVAQSPRYKIIEKRQSVAFWCNPISGHATLYWYQQILGQGPKLLIQFQNNGVVDDSQLPKDRFSAERLKGVDSTLKIQPAKLEDSAVYLCASSLAPGNYEQYFGPGTRLTVT.

This clone has a handful of counts. The V gene is TRBV12-5, the J gene TRBJ1-1, with 7 bases matching TRBD1. Losses at the gene ends were 10 bases for V and 8 bases for J; bases not matched to a gene: 13. Germline V gene sequence: CDR1 LGHNT, CDR2 FRNRAP. The CDR3 length is 13 residues. The chain's CDR3 is CATAPTGREEAFF. CDR3 coding DNA: TGTGCTACCGCCCCGACAGGGAGAGAGGAAGCTTTCTTT.

V and J are TRBV6-5 and TRBJ2-1; 7 bases agree with TRBD1. Losses at the gene ends were 4 bases for V and 6 bases for J; bases not matched to a gene: 9. Germline loops: CDR1 MNHEY, CDR2 SVGAGI. This CDR3 comprises 15 residues. In DNA, the CDR3 is TGTGCCAGCAGTTTACACCGGGGACAGCCCAATGAGCAGTTCTTC. Amino acids: CASSLHRGQPNEQFF.

This clone has a single count. This sequence joins TRBV24-1 and TRBJ2-3, with D perhaps matching TRBD1 (5 bases). Germline CDR1 and CDR2: KGHDR and SFDVKD. The CDR3 has 13 residues. V was trimmed by 9 bases and J by 4 bases, leaving 13 bases between them. CDR3 loop: CATGAGFSDTQYF. DNA of the CDR3: TGTGCCACCGGGGCCGGGTTCTCAGATACGCAGTATTTT.

The chain recombines TRBV6-5 with TRBJ2-5; 7 nucleotides align to TRBD1. This CDR3 spans 15 amino acids. The germline gives CDR1 MNHEY, CDR2 SVGAGI. Trimming at V came to 0 bases and at J to 1 base, leaving 2 bases not matched to a gene. CDR3 amino acids: CASSYSGQVQETQYF. The CDR3 DNA reads TGTGCCAGCAGTTACTCAGGACAGGTCCAAGAGACCCAGTACTTC.